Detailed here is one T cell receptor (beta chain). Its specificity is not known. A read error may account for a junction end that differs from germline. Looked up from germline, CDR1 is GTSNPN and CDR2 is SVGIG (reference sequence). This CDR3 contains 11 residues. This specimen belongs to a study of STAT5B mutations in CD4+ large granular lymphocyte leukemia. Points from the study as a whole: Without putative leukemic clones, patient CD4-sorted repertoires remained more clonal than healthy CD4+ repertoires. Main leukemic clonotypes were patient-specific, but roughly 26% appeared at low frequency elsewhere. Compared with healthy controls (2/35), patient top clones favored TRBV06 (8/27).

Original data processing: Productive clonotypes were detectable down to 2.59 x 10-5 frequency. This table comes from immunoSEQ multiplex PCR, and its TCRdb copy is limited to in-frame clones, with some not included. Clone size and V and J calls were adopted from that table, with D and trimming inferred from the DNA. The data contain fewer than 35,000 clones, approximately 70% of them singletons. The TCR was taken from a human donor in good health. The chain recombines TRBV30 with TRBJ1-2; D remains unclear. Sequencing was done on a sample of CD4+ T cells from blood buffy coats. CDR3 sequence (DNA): TGTGCCTGGAGCCCCCTGGAGGCCCCTGTCTTC. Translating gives CAWSPLEAPVF.